These 31 T cell receptor beta chains originate from one sample sequenced in a study of identical twins. TCRdb called the 5' RACE reads again in MiXCR, with one record for every CDR3 protein. The sample consists of roughly 190,000 distinct CDR3 sequences, approximately 15% of them appearing once. This sample was shared with a second study, whose subject was T cells expressing NK-cell markers.

Sequences were obtained from CD8+ T cells sorted from blood. All receptors derive from a woman aged 18-29 years in good health.

This clonotype was counted ten times or more. V usage is TRBV6-5 and J usage is TRBJ2-1; no firm D call. The V and J ends lost 4 bases and 1 base respectively, with 5 bases between them. The germline V gene has CDR1 MNHEY and CDR2 SVGAGI. This CDR3 region has 13 residues. Here the CDR3 DNA reads TGTGCCAGCAGTTTAACGTCCTACAATGAGCAGTTCTTC. It encodes CASSLTSYNEQFF.

The V gene is TRBV18, the J gene TRBJ2-5, with 9 bases identical to TRBD1. Germline V CDR1 and CDR2: KGHSH, LQKENI. The CDR3 totals 16 residues. V lost 0 bases, J lost 4 bases, and 6 bases stayed unmatched. The CDR3 DNA reads as TGTGCCAGCTCACCACCAGTACAGGGGGCTGGAGAGACCCAGTACTTC. As protein: CASSPPVQGAGETQYF.

This sequence joins TRBV12-3 or TRBV12-4 and TRBJ2-7; D perhaps matches TRBD2 (6 bases). The CDR3 contains 13 residues. The V and J ends lost 7 bases and 1 base respectively, with 11 bases between them. CDR3: CASTGRSSYEQYF. The CDR3 DNA reads TGTGCCAGCACTGGGAGGTCGTCCTACGAGCAGTACTTC.

The CDR3 region is CASSPSSYTEAFF. CDR3 DNA: TGTGCCAGCAGCCCTAGTAGCTACACTGAAGCTTTCTTT. The chain uses TRBV12-3 or TRBV12-4 and TRBJ1-1, with unresolved D. The germline V and J ends were trimmed by 6 bases and 3 bases, with 11 bases remaining between them. The CDR3 has 13 amino acids.

This clonotype was recorded a few times. J is TRBJ2-7 and V is TRBV2; D remains ambiguous. Germline V lookup: CDR1 SNHLY, CDR2 FYNNEI. The CDR3 covers 10 residues. V lost 10 bases to trimming and J lost 4 bases, with 8 bases between them. CDR3 sequence (DNA): TGTGCCACCCAGGTTTACGAGCAGTACTTC. This gives the protein CATQVYEQYF.

The V gene is TRBV6-5, the J gene TRBJ2-7; perhaps TRBD2 as D (5 bases). Germline V gives CDR1 MNHEY, CDR2 SVGAGI. The CDR3 has 14 residues. Trimming took off 8 bases at V and 2 bases at J, with 16 bases between the two ends. The CDR3 DNA reads TGTGCCAGCTGTTGTAGGGCCGGGGCCTACGAGCAGTACTTC. Its translation is CASCCRAGAYEQYF.

This clonotype was counted only a few times. The genes are TRBV7-8 and TRBJ2-7; 8 bases fit TRBD1. J lost 3 bases, V lost 5 bases, and 12 bases had no gene match. CDR3 size: 16 residues. Germline CDR1 reads SGHVS; CDR2 reads FQNEAQ. CDR3: CASSQSGTGPYYEQYF. For the CDR3, the DNA is TGTGCCAGCAGCCAATCGGGGACAGGACCATACTACGAGCAGTACTTC.

This clonotype has only a few counts. This rearrangement joins TRBV30 to TRBJ2-1, with 11 bases identical to TRBD2. Germline CDR1 and CDR2: GTSNPN and SVGIG (reference sequence). The V and J ends lost 7 bases and 7 bases, in that order; junction bases with no gene match: 9. The CDR3 runs 14 residues. The CDR3 region is CASEGSGRANEQFF. The CDR3 DNA is TGTGCCTCCGAGGGTAGCGGGAGGGCAAATGAGCAGTTCTTC.

This chain connects TRBV12-3 or TRBV12-4 to TRBJ2-1; 10 bases fit TRBD1. The J segment lost 9 bases and the V segment lost 6 bases, leaving 5 bases of the junction unmatched. The CDR3 covers 13 residues. DNA for the CDR3: TGTGCCAGCAGCGGACAGGGGGTGAGTGAGCAGTTCTTC. Translating it yields CASSGQGVSEQFF.

The chain employs TRBV4-2 and TRBJ2-3; 9 bases align to TRBD1. This CDR3 has 15 amino acids. V shed 3 bases, J shed 1 base, and the junction held 2 bases outside the gene matches. CDR1 is LGHNA and CDR2 is YNFKEQ in the germline V gene. CDR3 region: CASSHRTGGTDTQYF. In nucleotides, the CDR3 is TGTGCCAGCAGCCATCGGACAGGGGGCACAGATACGCAGTATTTT.

V gene TRBV9 combines with J gene TRBJ2-6; 7 bases line up with TRBD1. Trimming removed 3 bases from V and 0 bases from J; junction bases left unmatched: 9. CDR3 length: 18 residues. Germline assignment: CDR1 SGDLS and CDR2 YYNGEE. CDR3: CASSAPTGVGSGANVLTF. CDR3 DNA: TGTGCCAGCAGCGCCCCCACAGGGGTAGGCTCTGGGGCCAACGTCCTGACTTTC. Using reference TRBV9 and TRBJ2-6 for the parts outside the CDR3, the full variable domain is DSGVTQTPKHLITATGQRVTLRCSPRSGDLSVYWYQQSLDQGLQFLIQYYNGEERAKGNILERFSAQQFPDLHSELNLSSLELGDSALYFCASSAPTGVGSGANVLTFGAGSRLTVL.

This clonotype was found many times. The CDR3 sequence is CASSLDRNNYEQYF. The CDR3 bases are TGCGCCAGCAGCTTGGACAGGAACAACTACGAGCAGTACTTC. The genes are TRBV5-1 and TRBJ2-7, with D possibly being TRBD1 (5 bases). CDR3 length: 14 amino acids. The germline CDR1 and CDR2 sequences are SGHRS and YFSETQ. V dropped 0 bases and J dropped 3 bases, with 10 bases sitting between them.

This chain connects TRBV6-2 or TRBV6-3 to TRBJ2-5; possibly TRBD2 for D (6 bases). This CDR3 has 14 residues. The germline CDR1 and CDR2 sequences are MNHEY and SVGEGT. The V and J ends lost 6 bases and 2 bases respectively, with 13 bases between them. Here the CDR3 reads CASSWLALQETQYF. In DNA, the CDR3 is TGTGCCAGCAGCTGGCTAGCGTTGCAAGAGACCCAGTACTTC.

The CDR3 is CASTLLAGGVEAFF. CDR3 DNA sequence: TGTGCCAGCACCCTCCTCGCAGGGGGGGTGGAGGCTTTCTTT. This sequence joins TRBV7-8 and TRBJ1-1; 7 bases are shared with TRBD1. This CDR3 has 14 amino acids. Per germline, CDR1 SGHVS and CDR2 FQNEAQ. V was clipped by 7 bases and J by 11 bases; unmatched bases: 16.

The rearrangement links TRBV6-6 to TRBJ2-1, with D possibly TRBD2 on 6 matching bases. The CDR3 extends over 12 amino acids. Trimming cost V 2 bases and J 10 bases, with 9 bases left between them. From germline, CDR1 is MNHNY and CDR2 SVGAGI (reference sequence). The CDR3 is CASSYLGREQFF. CDR3 DNA: TGTGCCAGCAGTTACCTGGGGAGGGAGCAGTTCTTC.

The chain links TRBV5-6 to TRBJ2-7, with D hard to call. The CDR3 loop spans 14 amino acids. The V gene lost 4 bases and the J gene lost 7 bases, with 18 bases spanning the gap. Germline V gene data show CDR1 as SGHDT and CDR2 as YYEEEE. This chain's CDR3 is CASSGPPYVGEQYF. The CDR3 DNA sequence: TGTGCCAGCAGCGGGCCCCCCTACGTGGGAGAGCAGTACTTC. Complete variable domain (other parts from reference TRBV5-6 and TRBJ2-7): DAGVTQSPTHLIKTRGQQVTLRCSPKSGHDTVSWYQQALGQGPQFIFQYYEEEERQRGNFPDRFSGHQFPNYSSELNVNALLLGDSALYLCASSGPPYVGEQYFGPGTRLTVT.

The chain joins TRBV7-9 to TRBJ2-1, with D perhaps matching TRBD1 (6 bases). Germline V gene sequence: CDR1 SEHNR, CDR2 FQNEAQ (reference sequence). CDR3 length: 16 amino acids. V was cut by 5 bases and J by 0 bases, with 14 bases left in between. CDR3 amino acids: CASSQGLSGSYNEQFF. In DNA, the CDR3 is TGTGCCAGCAGCCAGGGGCTAAGCGGCTCCTACAATGAGCAGTTCTTC.

This clonotype was seen a handful of times. This chain uses TRBV7-2 with TRBJ1-2, with 8 bases that match TRBD1. With 5 bases clipped from V and 2 bases from J, the junction kept 7 bases outside the gene matches. Germline-derived CDR1 and CDR2 are SGHTA and FQGNSA. CDR3 length equals 15 residues. The CDR3 loop is CASSPGTGKNYGYTF. The CDR3 DNA reads as TGTGCCAGCAGCCCGGGGACAGGCAAAAACTATGGCTACACCTTC.

This clonotype was seen a few times. The V and J genes are TRBV7-6 and TRBJ2-3, with a tentative D call TRBD2 (5 bases). The CDR3 totals 17 residues. Germline V gene lookup returns CDR1 SGHVS and CDR2 FNYEAQ. V shed 5 bases and J shed 0 bases, with 18 bases lying between them. The CDR3 region has the DNA TGTGCCAGCAGCCCGCTTTCGCCGGGGAGTAGCACAGATACGCAGTATTTT. Amino acid sequence: CASSPLSPGSSTDTQYF.

Here the CDR3 reads CASSLLAGRTGELFF. The CDR3 DNA sequence: TGTGCCAGCAGCTTACTGGCGGGGAGAACCGGGGAGCTGTTTTTT. The chain links TRBV7-3 to TRBJ2-2; tentatively, D is TRBD2 (6 bases). The V end lost 2 bases, the J end lost 5 bases, and 12 bases lay between the germline ends. CDR1 and CDR2 from the germline V gene are SGHTA and FQGTGA. The CDR3 runs 15 residues.

This clonotype was counted only a few times. The chain is built from TRBV9 and TRBJ1-2; D not resolved. Germline CDR1 and CDR2: SGDLS and YYNGEE. V lost 4 bases, J lost 0 bases, and 7 bases lay in between. CDR3 length equals 13 residues. Here the CDR3 DNA reads TGTGCCAGCAGCCCACAAGCTAACTATGGCTACACCTTC. Translation gives CASSPQANYGYTF.

The chain has TRBV2 and TRBJ2-7; D is ambiguous. The CDR3 consists of 12 residues. Germline V gives CDR1 SNHLY, CDR2 FYNNEI. Trimming shortened V by 10 bases and J by 2 bases, and 12 bases separated the two germline ends. The CDR3 bases are TGTGCCACCACGCTTTTGACCTACGAGCAGTACTTC. Protein sequence: CATTLLTYEQYF.

This clonotype has only a few counts. V usage is TRBV12-3 or TRBV12-4 and J usage is TRBJ1-1; tentative D call: TRBD1 (6 bases). V lost 7 bases and J lost 0, with 12 bases in between. The CDR3 has 14 residues. The CDR3 loop reads CASTDGGMNTEAFF. The CDR3 DNA reads TGTGCCAGCACCGATGGGGGCATGAACACTGAAGCTTTCTTT.

V gene TRBV5-1 combines with J gene TRBJ2-1, with 11 bases matching TRBD2. Germline V gene sequence: CDR1 SGHRS, CDR2 YFSETQ. V trimming: 4 bases; J trimming: 4 bases; junction bases outside the gene matches: 10. The CDR3 covers 17 residues. The CDR3, as DNA: TGCGCCAGCAGCGCACCATTAGCGGGGGGGCCGTACAATGAGCAGTTCTTC. It translates to CASSAPLAGGPYNEQFF.

This clonotype was counted a few times. The chain joins TRBV19 to TRBJ2-3, with D perhaps matching TRBD2 (5 bases). Looked up from germline, CDR1 is LNHDA and CDR2 is SQIVND (reference sequence). CDR3 length equals 13 residues. Trimming left V 10 bases short and J 6 bases short, with 17 bases between. CDR3 nucleotides: TGTGCCACCGACTACGGCGGGTCTGATACGCAGTATTTT. Translated: CATDYGGSDTQYF.

This clonotype was found a few times. The chain recombines TRBV7-2 with TRBJ1-1; D gene ambiguous. The V gene's germline CDR1 is SGHTA and CDR2 FQGNSA. Between the trimmed V and J ends, which lost 1 base and 0 bases, there was a span of 12 bases. This CDR3 spans 16 amino acids. CDR3 amino acids: CASSLDGSGMNTEAFF. Written as DNA, the CDR3 is TGTGCCAGCAGCTTAGATGGCAGTGGGATGAACACTGAAGCTTTCTTT.

The chain combines TRBV19 with TRBJ2-7; TRBD2 aligns across 9 bases. The V and J ends lost 2 bases and 2 bases, in that order; junction bases with no gene match: 4. The CDR3 covers 15 residues. Germline V lookup: CDR1 LNHDA, CDR2 SQIVND (reference sequence). The CDR3 DNA follows: TGTGCCAGTAGTATACTGCGGGGGGGCACCTACGAGCAGTACTTC. Residues: CASSILRGGTYEQYF.

The gene calls are TRBV4-2 and TRBJ2-1; D gene uncertain. Looked up from germline, CDR1 is LGHNA and CDR2 is YNFKEQ. CDR3 length: 12 residues. Trimming cost V 0 bases and J 10 bases, with 7 bases left between them. The DNA for the CDR3 is TGTGCCAGCAGCCAAGATCGGCCGGAGCAGTTCTTC. The encoded protein is CASSQDRPEQFF.

This clonotype came up a few times. This chain joins TRBV12-3 or TRBV12-4 and TRBJ2-2; no reliable D call. The CDR3 consists of 12 residues. The germline V and J ends were trimmed by 3 bases and 7 bases, with 6 bases remaining between them. This chain's CDR3 is CASSFRFGELFF. DNA for the CDR3: TGTGCCAGCAGTTTCCGTTTCGGGGAGCTGTTTTTT.

This clonotype has only a few counts. V usage is TRBV4-2 and J usage is TRBJ2-5; TRBD2 agrees at 8 bases. V gave up 4 bases and J gave up 3 bases; unmatched junction bases: 10. From germline, CDR1 is LGHNA and CDR2 YNFKEQ. The CDR3 loop spans 16 amino acids. The CDR3 region has the DNA TGTGCCAGCAGCCCCTCACTAGCGGCCACAAAAGAGACCCAGTACTTC. Amino acids: CASSPSLAATKETQYF.

The gene calls are TRBV7-8 and TRBJ1-2, with D perhaps TRBD1 (5 bases). The CDR3 has 14 residues. The germline V and J ends were trimmed by 1 base and 6 bases, with 12 bases remaining between them. From germline, CDR1 is SGHVS and CDR2 FQNEAQ. The CDR3 DNA follows: TGTGCCAGCAGCTTAGACCCAGGGAGGGATGGCTACACCTTC. It encodes CASSLDPGRDGYTF. Combining the CDR3 with reference TRBV7-8 and TRBJ1-2 gives the whole variable domain GAGVSQSPRYKVAKRGQDVALRCDPISGHVSLFWYQQALGQGPEFLTYFQNEAQLDKSGLPSDRFFAERPEGSVSTLKIQRTQQEDSAVYLCASSLDPGRDGYTFGSGTRLTVV.